A selection of T cell receptor beta chains follows, all from one sample in a study of T cell responses to AZD1222 COVID-19 vaccine. The table came from immunoSEQ multiplex PCR; TCRdb's copy has only in-frame clones and leaves some out. The table has 80,000 to 100,000 clones, approximately 88% seen once; the top ten hold 5.8%. The input for sequencing was peripheral blood, taken on day 0 of AZD1222 vaccination. These receptor sequences come from an adult in good health. CDR3s include the opening cysteine and the closing phenylalanine or tryptophan. A D gene is named only where the DNA matches it firmly.

D gene	V gene	J gene	CDR3 protein	CDR3 DNA
-	TRBV15	TRBJ2-3	CATSREGRWGTDTQYF	TGTGCCACCAGCAGAGAGGGGAGATGGGGCACAGATACGCAGTATTTT
TRBD1	TRBV20-1	TRBJ2-3	CSASPGQGTDTQYF	TGCAGTGCTAGTCCCGGACAGGGAACAGATACGCAGTATTTT
-	TRBV29-1	TRBJ2-7	CSVETGYEQYF	TGCAGCGTAGAAACAGGGTACGAGCAGTACTTC
TRBD2	TRBV23-1	TRBJ2-7	CASSHGRAGYEQYF	TGCGCCAGCAGTCACGGGAGGGCGGGCTACGAGCAGTACTTC
TRBD1	TRBV6-1	TRBJ1-5	CASSDRDRAPQPQHF	TGTGCCAGCAGTGACCGGGACAGGGCCCCTCAGCCCCAGCATTTT
-	TRBV7-2	TRBJ2-5	CASSFSHGQETQYF	TGTGCCAGCAGCTTCTCACATGGGCAAGAGACCCAGTACTTC
-	TRBV9	TRBJ2-3	CASSDTTGSQDTQYF	TGTGCCAGCAGCGACACGACAGGATCTCAGGATACGCAGTATTTT
-	TRBV6-2/TRBV6-3	TRBJ2-3	CASSYGTSRLTDTQYF	TGTGCCAGCAGTTACGGGACCTCCCGGCTCACAGATACGCAGTATTTT
-	TRBV4-1	TRBJ2-5	CASTPGNDQYQETQYF	TGCGCCAGCACCCCGGGGAACGACCAGTACCAAGAGACCCAGTACTTC
-	TRBV28	TRBJ2-1	CASSLRTTQGSYNEQFF	TGTGCCAGCAGTCTAAGGACTACCCAGGGATCCTACAATGAGCAGTTCTTC
-	TRBV27	TRBJ2-7	CASSSLIRDKHYEQYF	TGTGCCAGCAGCTCTCTAATCCGGGACAAACACTACGAGCAGTACTTC
-	TRBV7-2	TRBJ1-2	CASSPYLTSSGYTF	TGTGCCAGCAGCCCCTACCTCACATCAAGTGGCTACACCTTC
-	TRBV28	TRBJ1-1	CASSDILLNTEAFF	TGTGCCAGCAGTGACATACTATTAAACACTGAAGCTTTCTTT
TRBD1	TRBV7-2	TRBJ2-1	CASSPPGQSHNEQFF	TGTGCCAGCAGCCCACCGGGACAGAGCCACAATGAGCAGTTCTTC
TRBD1	TRBV27	TRBJ1-2	CASQPSKTGVFGYTF	TGTGCCAGCCAACCCTCGAAAACAGGGGTCTTTGGCTACACCTTC
-	TRBV7-9	TRBJ2-7	CASSLEAAWDEQYF	TGTGCCAGCAGCTTAGAGGCAGCGTGGGACGAGCAGTACTTC
-	TRBV12-3/TRBV12-4	TRBJ2-5	CASSSGYQETQYF	TGTGCCAGCAGCTCGGGTTACCAAGAGACCCAGTACTTC
-	TRBV7-2	TRBJ2-1	CASSSSGDPNEQFF	TGTGCCAGCAGCTCCTCGGGGGACCCCAATGAGCAGTTCTTC
-	TRBV10-1	TRBJ1-3	CASSSGSNRNTIYF	TGCGCCAGCAGCTCCGGTTCTAACCGAAACACCATATATTTT
-	TRBV5-4	TRBJ2-1	CASSLVGIHNEQFF	TGTGCCAGCAGCTTGGTAGGGATCCACAATGAGCAGTTCTTC
-	TRBV6-5	TRBJ1-6	CASKDSFNSPLHF	TGTGCCAGCAAGGACAGCTTCAATTCACCCCTCCACTTT
TRBD2	TRBV18	TRBJ2-1	CASSPRSREFNEQFF	TGTGCCAGCTCACCGAGGTCGCGGGAGTTTAATGAGCAGTTCTTC
-	TRBV5-6	TRBJ2-3	CASSGGNNRTDTQYF	TGTGCCAGCAGTGGCGGTAACAACCGCACAGATACGCAGTATTTT
-	TRBV27	TRBJ2-7	CASSPTATTYEQYF	TGTGCCAGCAGTCCGACCGCCACCACCTACGAGCAGTACTTC